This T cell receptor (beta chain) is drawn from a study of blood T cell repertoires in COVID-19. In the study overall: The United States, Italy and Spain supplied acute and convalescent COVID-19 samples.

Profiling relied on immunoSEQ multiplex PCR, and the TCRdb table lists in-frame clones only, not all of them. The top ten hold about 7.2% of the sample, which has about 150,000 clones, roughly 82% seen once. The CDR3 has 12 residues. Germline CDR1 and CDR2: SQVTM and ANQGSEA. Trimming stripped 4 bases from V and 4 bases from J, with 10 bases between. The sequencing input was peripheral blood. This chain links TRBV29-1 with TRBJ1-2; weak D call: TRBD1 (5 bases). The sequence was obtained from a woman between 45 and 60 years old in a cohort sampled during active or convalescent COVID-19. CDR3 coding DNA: TGCAGCGTTGTCCAAGGGGCCTATGGCTACACCTTC. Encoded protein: CSVVQGAYGYTF.